What follows are 2 T cell receptor beta chains derived from one specimen sequenced in a study of cytomegalovirus exposure and HLA in healthy donors. Amplification used 60 Vbeta primers and 13 Jbeta primers. This table comes from immunoSEQ multiplex PCR, and its TCRdb copy is limited to in-frame clones, with some not included. The data hold roughly 55,000 clones, with roughly four fifths observed a single time. The sequenced sample consisted of PBMCs. These receptors were obtained from a boy between 10 and 17 years old in good health and CMV-seropositive.

A single count supports this clone. This rearrangement joins TRBV5-8 to TRBJ1-5; perhaps TRBD1 as D (5 bases). From germline, CDR1 is SGHTS and CDR2 YDEGEE. The CDR3 has 15 amino acids. Trimming cost V 0 bases and J 6 bases, with 13 bases left between them. CDR3 residues: CASSLVVQGGQPQHF. CDR3 coding DNA: TGTGCCAGCAGCTTGGTCGTTCAGGGTGGTCAGCCCCAGCATTTT.

The V call is TRBV18, the J call TRBJ2-7, with D possibly being TRBD1 (5 bases). Germline V gene data show CDR1 as KGHSH and CDR2 as LQKENI. The CDR3 contains 13 residues. V was shortened by 4 bases and J by 5 bases, with 12 bases between the two germline ends. The CDR3 bases are TGTGCCAGCTCACGGCAGGGTATCCACGAGCAGTACTTC. Translating it yields CASSRQGIHEQYF.